This T cell receptor beta chain was obtained from a study of identical twins. Study-level points and caveats: Insertions were fewer in abundant cord blood beta clonotypes, whereas memory repertoires showed none of this pattern.

Per the germline V gene, CDR1 is SGHRS and CDR2 is YFSETQ. V was shortened by 3 bases and J by 0 bases, with 10 bases between the two germline ends. The CDR3 length is 14 residues. This clonotype was counted between two and nine times. Its cognate antigen is unknown. One entry per CDR3 protein results from TCRdb running MiXCR on the 5' RACE reads. The sample carries 550,000 to 700,000 distinct CDR3 sequences, around a tenth recorded once. In addition, the sample was reused for a study of yellow fever vaccine responses in identical twins.

The sequence was collected from a woman aged 18-30 years in good health. This chain uses TRBV5-1 with TRBJ2-7, with D perhaps TRBD1 (7 bases). The sample was PBMCs. CDR3 coding DNA: TGCGCCAGCAGCTGGAGGGACAGCTCCTACGAGCAGTACTTC. It yields the protein CASSWRDSSYEQYF.